The 21 T cell receptor beta chains below were found in one sample sequenced in a study of T cells in Graves' hyperthyroidism and ophthalmopathy. TCR beta CDR3 region amplification was performed from RNA transcripts. In the first-round RT-PCR of the TCR CDR3, the HTBI primer set was used. TCRdb reprocessed the multiplex PCR reads with MiXCR, giving one entry per CDR3 protein. The table has over 500,000 distinct CDR3 sequences, roughly 15% seen once; the top ten hold roughly 15%. The sample consisted of blood. These receptor sequences come from a young woman with Graves' ophthalmopathy.

This clonotype was observed a handful of times. The chain employs TRBV7-6 and TRBJ2-7; D possibly uses TRBD1 or TRBD2 (5 bases each). The CDR3 covers 14 residues. Germline V gene lookup returns CDR1 SGHVS and CDR2 FNYEAQ. V was pared by 1 base and J by 5 bases, with 12 bases between. In nucleotides, the CDR3 is TGTGCCAGCAGCTTAGAGGCAGGGAGAAACGAGCAGTACTTC. Translation: CASSLEAGRNEQYF.

CDR3 loop: CASSYSAGLTGNTIYF. For the CDR3, the DNA is TGTGCCAGCAGTTACTCCGCAGGACTCACAGGAAACACCATATATTTT. This sequence joins TRBV6-5 and TRBJ1-3; D gene uncertain. Looked up from germline, CDR1 is MNHEY and CDR2 is SVGAGI. The V and J ends lost 0 bases and 4 bases respectively, with 13 bases between them. This CDR3 region has 16 residues.

This clonotype was seen ten or more times. The chain is built from TRBV30 and TRBJ1-1; TRBD1 might be the D (5 bases). The germline V and J ends were trimmed by 0 bases and 8 bases, with 7 bases remaining between them. The CDR3 contains 11 residues. Germline lookup yields CDR1 GTSNPN and CDR2 SVGIG (reference sequence). The CDR3 is CAWSVRDEAFF. The CDR3 nucleotides read TGTGCCTGGAGTGTCCGGGACGAAGCTTTCTTT.

This clonotype showed up many times. The gene calls are TRBV11-2 and TRBJ2-1; D is undetermined. Between the trimmed V and J ends, which lost 7 bases and 5 bases, there was a span of 9 bases. The CDR3 has 12 amino acids. Germline lookup yields CDR1 SGHAT and CDR2 FQNNGV. The CDR3 DNA reads as TGTGCCAGCACCCTGCAAAACAATGAGCAGTTCTTC. Amino acids: CASTLQNNEQFF.

This clonotype was seen only a few times. The chain uses TRBV27 and TRBJ2-7; 16 bases line up with TRBD2. Trimming removed 3 bases from V and 4 bases from J; junction bases left unmatched: 9. Germline V gene lookup returns CDR1 MNHEY and CDR2 SMNVEV (reference sequence). This CDR3 spans 18 amino acids. The CDR3 nucleotides read TGTGCCAGCAGTTTTTCTTCCGGGACTAGCGGGAGGGAATACGAGCAGTACTTC. It codes for CASSFSSGTSGREYEQYF.

This clonotype was recorded a few times. Here the CDR3 DNA reads TGTGCCAGCAGTTTAACGGGACAGCAGTTCTTC. Its protein product is CASSLTGQQFF. The chain combines TRBV28 with TRBJ2-1; tentatively, D is TRBD1 or TRBD2 (5 bases each). V shed 2 bases and J shed 11 bases, with 7 bases lying between them. This CDR3 is 11 amino acids long. CDR1 is MDHEN, CDR2 SYDVKM, per germline.

The sample holds many counts of this clonotype. This chain links TRBV30 with TRBJ1-2, with 7 bases aligning to TRBD1. The germline V gene encodes CDR1 GTSNPN and CDR2 SVGIG (reference sequence). Germline trimming cut 4 bases from V and 0 bases from J; bases unmatched to any gene: 8. The CDR3 totals 15 residues. This CDR3 is CAWNRDRPSNYGYTF. The DNA for the CDR3 is TGTGCCTGGAATCGGGACAGACCTTCTAACTATGGCTACACCTTC.

At least ten counts were recorded for this clonotype. CDR3 bases: TGTGCCTGGAGTGTATGGGGGGTCTATAATGAAAAACTGTTTTTT. As protein: CAWSVWGVYNEKLFF. The V gene is TRBV30, the J gene TRBJ1-4, with D perhaps TRBD1 (5 bases). V lost 0 bases and J 4 bases, leaving 12 bases between the germline ends. Germline assignment: CDR1 GTSNPN and CDR2 SVGIG (reference sequence). The CDR3 loop spans 15 amino acids. The variable domain in full, completed from reference TRBV30 and TRBJ1-4, reads SQTIHQWPATLVQPVGSPLSLECTVEGTSNPNLYWYRQAAGRGLQLLFYSVGIGQISSEVPQNLSASRPQDRQFILSSKKLLLSDSGFYLCAWSVWGVYNEKLFFGSGTQLSVL.

This clonotype was seen repeatedly, ten times or more. This chain joins TRBV10-3 and TRBJ1-1; D unresolved. The CDR3 has 15 amino acids. Trimming took off 0 bases at V and 3 bases at J, with 11 bases between the two ends. Germline assignment: CDR1 ENHRY and CDR2 SYGVKD. The CDR3 here is CAISESRVRDTEAFF. The CDR3 DNA follows: TGTGCCATCAGTGAGTCAAGGGTAAGGGACACTGAAGCTTTCTTT.

The genes are TRBV4-3 and TRBJ1-2; D may be TRBD1 (6 bases). In germline, CDR1 is LGHNA, CDR2 YSLEER. Deletions cut 1 base from V and 4 bases from J, with 13 bases between. This CDR3 is 15 amino acids long. The chain's CDR3 is CASSQAGQRFYGYTF. The DNA for the CDR3 is TGCGCCAGCAGCCAAGCCGGACAGCGTTTCTATGGCTACACCTTC.

This chain joins TRBV5-1 and TRBJ1-2; D remains ambiguous. The CDR3 covers 13 residues. V lost 1 base to trimming and J lost 7 bases, with 11 bases between them. Germline loops: CDR1 SGHRS, CDR2 YFSETQ. CDR3 amino acids: CASSLSGGSGYTF. The CDR3 DNA is TGCGCCAGCAGCTTGAGTGGAGGTAGTGGCTACACCTTC.

There are many counts of this clonotype. The V gene is TRBV28, the J gene TRBJ1-4; 10 bases match TRBD1. The trim removed 5 bases at V and 3 bases at J, leaving 3 bases unmatched. Germline V CDR1 and CDR2: MDHEN, SYDVKM. The CDR3 is 15 residues long. CDR3 in DNA: TGTGCCAGCAGTGGACAGGGGGACGCTAATGAAAAACTGTTTTTT. This encodes CASSGQGDANEKLFF.

This clonotype has a handful of counts. The V and J genes are TRBV10-3 and TRBJ1-3; no definite D call. Deletions cut 9 bases from V and 0 bases from J, with 12 bases between. The CDR3 runs to 14 residues. Germline V gene sequence: CDR1 ENHRY, CDR2 SYGVKD. The CDR3 loop reads CAILQVDSGNTIYF. CDR3 DNA sequence: TGTGCCATATTGCAGGTTGACTCTGGAAACACCATATATTTT.

The V gene is TRBV5-1, the J gene TRBJ2-2, with D possibly matching TRBD2 (6 bases). The CDR3 runs 13 residues. Germline CDR1 and CDR2: SGHRS and YFSETQ. The ends were cut back, 0 bases at V and 9 bases at J, with 9 bases in the middle. CDR3: CASSLAGGWELFF. In nucleotides, the CDR3 is TGCGCCAGCAGCTTGGCCGGGGGTTGGGAGCTGTTTTTT.

This chain links TRBV19 with TRBJ2-7, with 7 positions matching TRBD1. The germline gives CDR1 LNHDA, CDR2 SQIVND (reference sequence). The CDR3 has 12 amino acids. Germline trimming cut 11 bases from V and 3 bases from J; bases unmatched to any gene: 7. The CDR3 nucleotides read TGTGCCTCGAGGGGGCCGATCTACGAGCAGTACTTC. Its translation is CASRGPIYEQYF.

Notes on this clonotype: The conserved closing phenylalanine or tryptophan is absent in this CDR3, likely reflecting a read error. The chain joins TRBV24-1 to TRBJ1-1; D is uncertain. CDR1 KGHDR and CDR2 SFDVKD come from the germline V gene. V shed 5 bases and J shed 5 bases, with 11 bases lying between them. The CDR3 loop spans 13 amino acids. The CDR3 DNA follows: TGTGCCACCAGTGGGGCGAGGGCTACTGAAGCTTTCCTT. It encodes CATSGARATEAFL.

This clonotype was counted between two and nine times. J is TRBJ1-2 and V is TRBV10-3, with a tentative D call TRBD1 (5 bases). The CDR3 runs 16 residues. V lost 0 bases and J 0 bases, leaving 11 bases between the germline ends. Per the germline V gene, CDR1 is ENHRY and CDR2 is SYGVKD. The CDR3 here is CAISESKGWANYGYTF. As DNA, the CDR3 is TGTGCCATCAGTGAGTCGAAGGGGTGGGCTAACTATGGCTACACCTTC.

About this clonotype: A much larger clone lies one base from this, so it may be a read error. The V and J genes are TRBV6-6 and TRBJ2-1, with a tentative D call TRBD2 (5 bases). The CDR3 contains 16 residues. The germline CDR1 and CDR2 sequences are MNHNY and SVGAGI (reference sequence). This CDR3 reads CASSYSERSSYSEQFF. The CDR3 nucleotides are TGTGCCAGCAGTTACTCCGAGCGGAGCTCCTACAGTGAGCAGTTCTTC.

This clonotype has just a few counts. The V gene is TRBV27, the J gene TRBJ2-4, with 8 bases identical to TRBD1. The CDR3 loop spans 17 amino acids. In germline, CDR1 is MNHEY, CDR2 SMNVEV (reference sequence). V lost 4 bases to trimming and J lost 5 bases; unmatched junction nucleotides: 13. The CDR3 is CASSSTSTGVGQNIQYF. CDR3 nucleotides: TGTGCCAGCAGTTCCACATCGACAGGGGTGGGCCAAAACATTCAGTACTTC.

This clonotype came up many times. The chain has TRBV7-2 and TRBJ2-5, with TRBD2 matching 8 bases. Trimming took 1 base from V and 5 from J; bases not matched to a gene: 9. The CDR3 runs to 16 residues. The germline gives CDR1 SGHTA, CDR2 FQGNSA. CDR3 DNA: TGTGCCAGCAGCTTAGGACTAGCGAGATCGGGGGAGACCCAGTACTTC. It is translated as CASSLGLARSGETQYF.

This clonotype was observed many times. The chain links TRBV6-1 to TRBJ1-2, with 7 bases that match TRBD1. The CDR3 covers 16 residues. The germline V gene encodes CDR1 MNHNS and CDR2 SASEGT. V was clipped by 5 bases and J by 5 bases; unmatched bases: 14. The CDR3 loop is CASSLEPMTGPYGYTF. CDR3 bases: TGTGCCAGCAGTCTGGAGCCGATGACAGGGCCGTATGGCTACACCTTC.